This TCR beta chain was recovered during a study of T cell repertoires in cytomegalovirus infection. As for the study in general: From public TCR beta signatures came an indication of both CMV infection and matching HLA type.

This clonotype showed up just a few times. Its target is unknown. TCRdb itself ran the reads through MiXCR, one entry per CDR3 protein. The data show hundreds of thousands of distinct CDR3 sequences, 33% seen once. CDR1 and CDR2 (germline): SGHVS, FNYEAQ. V gave up 2 bases and J gave up 0 bases, with 11 bases separating them. The CDR3 covers 16 residues. The V gene is TRBV7-6, the J gene TRBJ2-4; a possible D gene is TRBD2 (7 bases). Source: cultured PBMCs, taken from culture after CMV antigen stimulation. This clonotype originated in a human donor in good health (CMV status not recorded). Some clones in this sample may be carry-over from other donors' samples. CDR3: CASSLFGGLAKNIQYF. In nucleotides, the CDR3 is TGTGCCAGCAGCTTATTCGGGGGGCTAGCCAAAAACATTCAGTACTTC.